The 18 T cell receptor beta chains presented below share a single source sample, sequenced in a study of shared clonotypes between healthy human individuals. The table came from immunoSEQ multiplex PCR; TCRdb's copy has only in-frame clones and leaves some out. The sample contains nearly 2 million clones, about 95% of which appear only once. Naive CD8 cells were CD45RO-negative, positively selected for CCR7, excluding terminally differentiated effector memory CD45RA+ cells. The sample taken for sequencing was naive CD8+ T cells sorted from blood. The receptor set was obtained from a man younger than 35 in good health.

The rearrangement uses TRBV4-3 and TRBJ2-7, with 8 nucleotides matching TRBD2. The CDR3 is made up of 16 amino acids. CDR1 and CDR2 from the germline V gene are LGHNA and YSLEER. V was pared by 1 base and J by 7 bases, with 12 bases of the junction left unmatched. The DNA of the CDR3 is TGCGCCAGCAGCCAAGCCTCGGGACTAGGGTTCGGGGAGCAGTACTTC. The encoded protein is CASSQASGLGFGEQYF.

J is TRBJ2-7 and V is TRBV7-9; D could derive from TRBD1 or TRBD2 (5 bases each). This CDR3 contains 17 residues. Per the germline V gene, CDR1 is SEHNR and CDR2 is FQNEAQ (reference sequence). The germline V and J ends were trimmed by 1 base and 0 bases, with 16 bases remaining between them. CDR3 DNA: TGTGCCAGCAGCTTAGACCTTGGGGCGGGCGGCTCCTACGAGCAGTACTTC. Translated, it gives CASSLDLGAGGSYEQYF.

V gene TRBV6-1 combines with J gene TRBJ1-2, with a tentative D call TRBD1 (5 bases). The CDR3 has 16 amino acids. Trimming pared 2 bases from V and 0 bases from J, leaving 13 bases between. Germline CDR1 and CDR2: MNHNS and SASEGT. The CDR3 sequence: CASSESWGDSNYGYTF. CDR3 DNA: TGTGCCAGCAGTGAAAGTTGGGGGGATTCTAACTATGGCTACACCTTC.

This sequence joins TRBV4-2 and TRBJ2-3; D is perhaps TRBD2 (6 bases). Germline-derived CDR1 and CDR2 are LGHNA and YNFKEQ. This CDR3 spans 19 amino acids. Between the trimmed V and J ends, which lost 4 bases and 3 bases, there was a span of 26 bases. The CDR3 DNA reads TGTGCCAGCAGCCGCCCGCACTTCTCGCGGGGCGGTGAGACAGATACGCAGTATTTT. Translating gives CASSRPHFSRGGETDTQYF.

This clone was observed a single time. V and J are TRBV27 and TRBJ1-1; 7 nucleotides align to TRBD1. Germline CDR1 and CDR2: MNHEY and SMNVEV (reference sequence). There are 16 residues in the CDR3. V was pared by 1 base and J by 5 bases, with 10 bases of the junction left unmatched. In DNA, the CDR3 is TGTGCCAGCAGTTTATTGTGGGACAGTTGGCAAACTGAAGCTTTCTTT. Its protein is CASSLLWDSWQTEAFF.

The gene calls are TRBV10-1 and TRBJ1-1; 10 bases align to TRBD1. Germline V gene lookup returns CDR1 WNHNN and CDR2 SYGVQD (reference sequence). Unmatched junction bases numbered 10, after V lost 3 bases and J lost 6 bases. CDR3 length: 16 residues. The CDR3 reads CASSEDRGPGIPEAFF. DNA of the CDR3: TGCGCCAGCAGTGAAGACAGGGGGCCAGGTATCCCTGAAGCTTTCTTT.

The rearrangement links TRBV2 to TRBJ1-2; tentative D call: TRBD1 (5 bases). With 8 bases removed from V and 2 bases from J, the gap between germline ends came to 15 bases. CDR1 and CDR2 (germline): SNHLY, FYNNEI. The CDR3 is 14 residues long. In DNA form, the CDR3 reads TGTGCCAGCCCGTCCTTCCGGGGGAACTATGGCTACACCTTC. Translated, it gives CASPSFRGNYGYTF.

For this clone: The same CDR3 can be traced to other DNA sequences in this sample. This sequence joins TRBV5-1 and TRBJ1-1; D is unresolved. Germline CDR1 and CDR2: SGHRS and YFSETQ. V was cut by 0 bases and J by 2 bases, with 5 bases left in between. This CDR3 contains 13 residues. The CDR3 DNA reads TGCGCCAGCAGCTTGGCCGAAAACACTGAAGCTTTCTTT. Its translation is CASSLAENTEAFF.

The rearrangement links TRBV2 to TRBJ2-7; 7 bases map to TRBD2. After removal of 3 bases from V and 2 bases from J, the junction contained 4 bases not matched to a gene. Germline CDR1 SNHLY, CDR2 FYNNEI. CDR3 size: 14 residues. The CDR3 spells CASSERGSTYEQYF. CDR3 coding DNA: TGTGCCAGCAGTGAGCGGGGGTCCACCTACGAGCAGTACTTC.

The chain joins TRBV29-1 to TRBJ2-5; tentative D call: TRBD2 (6 bases). CDR1 is SQVTM, CDR2 ANQGSEA, per germline. Trimming shortened V by 0 bases and J by 0 bases, and 23 bases separated the two germline ends. The CDR3 length is 19 residues. This CDR3 is CSVEDSWGVEGLDQETQYF. The DNA of the CDR3 is TGCAGCGTTGAAGATAGTTGGGGAGTGGAGGGGTTGGACCAAGAGACCCAGTACTTC. The full variable domain, with the rest looked up from reference TRBV29-1 and TRBJ2-5, is SAVISQKPSRDICQRGTSLTIQCQVDSQVTMMFWYRQQPGQSLTLIATANQGSEATYESGFVIDKFPISRPNLTFSTLTVSNMSPEDSSIYLCSVEDSWGVEGLDQETQYFGPGTRLLVL.

The chain has TRBV4-1 and TRBJ2-3; D may be TRBD1 or TRBD2 (5 bases each). V lost 0 bases and J 2 bases, leaving 12 bases between the germline ends. CDR3 length: 16 residues. Germline loops: CDR1 MGHRA, CDR2 YSYEKL. The CDR3 region has the DNA TGCGCCAGCAGCCAAGAGGGACCCCATAACACAGATACGCAGTATTTT. It specifies CASSQEGPHNTDTQYF.

The V gene is TRBV5-5, the J gene TRBJ1-1, with TRBD1 matching 8 bases. The CDR3 contains 13 residues. Trimming took 7 bases from V and 6 from J; bases not matched to a gene: 8. Looked up from germline, CDR1 is SGHKS and CDR2 is YYEKEE (reference sequence). CDR3 amino acids: CASDQGADPEAFF. Written as DNA, the CDR3 is TGTGCCAGCGACCAGGGGGCCGACCCTGAAGCTTTCTTT.

V usage is TRBV13 and J usage is TRBJ2-2; the D is unclear. V gave up 0 bases and J gave up 7 bases, with 6 bases separating them. The germline V gene encodes CDR1 PRHDT and CDR2 FYEKMQ (reference sequence). The CDR3 loop spans 13 amino acids. CDR3 protein: CASSLGSLGELFF. As DNA, the CDR3 is TGTGCCAGCAGCTTAGGATCACTCGGGGAGCTGTTTTTT.

V is TRBV4-3 and J is TRBJ2-7; TRBD1 might be the D (5 bases). The CDR3 totals 15 residues. The germline V gene has CDR1 LGHNA and CDR2 YSLEER. V was trimmed by 1 base and J by 3 bases, leaving 13 bases between them. CDR3 protein: CASSQVWGSYYEQYF. The CDR3 nucleotides read TGCGCCAGCAGCCAAGTTTGGGGCAGTTACTACGAGCAGTACTTC.

V and J are TRBV10-3 and TRBJ1-2; tentatively, D is TRBD1 (5 bases). Trimming cost V 5 bases and J 10 bases, with 14 bases left between them. The CDR3 has 12 residues. Germline CDR1 is ENHRY and CDR2 is SYGVKD. This CDR3 is CAISRQEDTYTF. The CDR3 coding sequence is TGTGCCATCAGTAGGCAGGAGGACACCTACACCTTC.

The rearrangement joins TRBV30 to TRBJ2-3; TRBD2 matches at 9 bases. Germline lookup yields CDR1 GTSNPN and CDR2 SVGIG (reference sequence). J gave up 3 bases and V 8 bases, and 9 bases lay outside the gene matches. This CDR3 is 14 amino acids long. The CDR3 DNA reads as TGTGCCAAGGGGCGGGAGGGCCGTACAGATACGCAGTATTTT. Translating gives CAKGREGRTDTQYF. Based on the CDR3 plus reference TRBV30 and TRBJ2-3, the full variable domain is SQTIHQWPATLVQPVGSPLSLECTVEGTSNPNLYWYRQAAGRGLQLLFYSVGIGQISSEVPQNLSASRPQDRQFILSSKKLLLSDSGFYLCAKGREGRTDTQYFGPGTRLTVL.

This sequence joins TRBV30 and TRBJ2-1; D remains unclear. The germline CDR1 and CDR2 sequences are GTSNPN and SVGIG (reference sequence). The CDR3 covers 14 residues. The V and J ends lost 1 base and 2 bases respectively, with 9 bases between them. In nucleotides, the CDR3 is TGTGCCTGGAGTGAGTGGGATACCTACAATGAGCAGTTCTTC. Residues: CAWSEWDTYNEQFF.

This sequence joins TRBV5-4 and TRBJ2-3, with TRBD2 matching 11 bases. CDR3 size: 17 residues. The germline V gene has CDR1 SGHNT and CDR2 YYREEE (reference sequence). After removal of 4 bases from V and 0 bases from J, the junction contained 7 bases not matched to a gene. This chain's CDR3 is CASSRGLAGFSTDTQYF. The CDR3 DNA reads as TGTGCCAGCAGCCGCGGACTAGCGGGTTTTAGCACAGATACGCAGTATTTT.